This T cell receptor beta chain derives from a study of blood T cell repertoires in COVID-19. In the study overall: Researchers got acute and convalescent COVID-19 samples from the United States, Italy and Spain. PBMCs, B-cell-depleted T cells, or T cells provided the cDNA or gDNA that made up the material.

One Seattle source followed patients from active infection through their disease course. Original data processing: How many nucleated cells were present was estimated from reference gene primer amplification. The table came from immunoSEQ multiplex PCR; TCRdb's copy has only in-frame clones and leaves some out. V, J and clone size derive from that table, while D and trimming were established from the DNA sequence. The data show fewer than 140,000 clones, over 60% seen once. CDR1 and CDR2 from the germline V gene are LGHDT and YNNKEL (reference sequence). Trimming removed 2 bases from V and 0 bases from J; junction bases left unmatched: 9. The CDR3 runs 18 residues.

The sequenced material came from peripheral blood. The chain combines TRBV3-1 (or the pseudogene TRBV3-2) with TRBJ2-7; TRBD1 matches at 11 bases. The sequence came from an elderly man with COVID-19, enrolled during active disease. The CDR3 DNA is TGTGCCAGCAGCCAAACCCACGGGGACAGGGGGTTCTCCTACGAGCAGTACTTC. Translation: CASSQTHGDRGFSYEQYF.